The 23 T cell receptor beta chains listed next were all sequenced from one sample in a study of post-analysis software for immune sequencing data. Notes on the study in general: In patients, four to six TRBV segments were more frequent than in controls, with TRBV5-6, TRBV5-1 and TRBV20-1 among them.

Antigens of these TCRs are unknown. Sequencing libraries made from TCR beta cDNA carried unique molecular identifiers. TCRdb called the PCR reads again in MiXCR, with one record for every CDR3 protein. The table has 450,000 or so distinct CDR3 sequences, nearly 45% seen once. Specimen: blood. Receptor source: a girl between 10 and 17 years old with multiple sclerosis.

This clonotype was picked up a small number of times. One end of the junction varies from germline; a read error may be responsible. The V call is TRBV12-3 or TRBV12-4, the J call TRBJ2-1; D is uncertain. The CDR3 covers 15 residues. The CDR3 bases are TGTGCCACCAGTAATAAACGGAGCTCCTACAATGAGCAGTTCTTC. This codes for CATSNKRSSYNEQFF.

The V and J genes are TRBV30 and TRBJ2-3; D remains ambiguous. The CDR3 consists of 12 residues. The germline V gene encodes CDR1 GTSNPN and CDR2 SVGIG (reference sequence). V dropped 0 bases and J dropped 7 bases, with 8 bases sitting between them. The CDR3 DNA reads as TGTGCCTGGAGTGTAAATCAGTATACGCAGTATTTT. Its translation is CAWSVNQYTQYF.

This chain links TRBV20-1 with TRBJ2-3, with 10 nucleotides matching TRBD2. V dropped 5 bases and J dropped 3; count of bases not matched to a gene: 11. Germline lookup yields CDR1 DFQATT and CDR2 SNEGSKA (reference sequence). The CDR3 spans 16 residues. The DNA for the CDR3 is TGCAGTGCTGGAGCCCTAGCGGGAGCGGCGACAGATACGCAGTATTTT. Translation gives CSAGALAGAATDTQYF.

This clonotype was counted only a few times. The chain combines TRBV29-1 with TRBJ2-7, with D possibly matching TRBD1 (8 bases). The germline gives CDR1 SQVTM, CDR2 ANQGSEA. The CDR3 length is 14 residues. Deletions cut 6 bases from V and 0 bases from J, with 15 bases between. The CDR3 reads CSVQGGTGSYEQYF. CDR3 DNA sequence: TGCAGCGTCCAGGGGGGGACAGGCTCCTACGAGCAGTACTTC.

The chain uses TRBV28 and TRBJ1-2; perhaps TRBD1 as D (6 bases). The CDR3 extends over 13 amino acids. The germline CDR1 and CDR2 sequences are MDHEN and SYDVKM. V was pared by 4 bases and J by 5 bases, with 11 bases between. For the CDR3, the DNA is TGTGCCAGCAGTTCCGGGACACAGTATGGCTACACCTTC. It specifies CASSSGTQYGYTF.

The chain uses TRBV7-9 and TRBJ2-5; D is perhaps TRBD1 (6 bases). Trimming shortened V by 4 bases and J by 3 bases, and 9 bases separated the two germline ends. CDR1 is SEHNR and CDR2 is FQNEAQ in the germline V gene (reference sequence). The CDR3 extends over 13 amino acids. The CDR3 DNA reads as TGTGCCAGCAGCTCCGCAGGGGAAGAGACCCAGTACTTC. This translates into CASSSAGEETQYF.

This clonotype was recorded a few times. The V gene is TRBV28, the J gene TRBJ2-7; 7 nucleotides match TRBD2. Unmatched junction bases numbered 18, after V lost 8 bases and J lost 5 bases. Germline V gene sequence: CDR1 MDHEN, CDR2 SYDVKM. This CDR3 has 16 amino acids. CDR3 sequence: CASGPYSGGSQNEQYF. The CDR3 nucleotides are TGTGCCAGCGGACCCTATAGCGGCGGGAGTCAAAACGAGCAGTACTTC.

This chain links TRBV28 with TRBJ2-5, with TRBD1 as a possible D gene (6 bases). The CDR3 is made up of 13 amino acids. Germline CDR1 and CDR2: MDHEN and SYDVKM. Trimming cost V 7 bases and J 4 bases, with 13 bases left between them. CDR3 bases: TGTGCCAGCAATCCAGGGGCCCGAGAGACCCAGTACTTC. Encoded protein: CASNPGARETQYF.

The V and J genes are TRBV7-2 and TRBJ1-2; TRBD1 matches 9 bases. Germline CDR1 reads SGHTA; CDR2 reads FQGNSA. Trimming removed 1 base from V and 7 bases from J; junction bases left unmatched: 4. This CDR3 is 14 amino acids long. The CDR3 DNA reads TGTGCCAGCAGCTTAGATCACAGGGGGCTTGGCTACACCTTC. Residues: CASSLDHRGLGYTF.

J is TRBJ1-1 and V is TRBV7-3; the D is unclear. Germline V gene data show CDR1 as SGHTA and CDR2 as FQGTGA. The ends were cut back, 3 bases at V and 3 bases at J, with 8 bases in the middle. The length of the CDR3 is 13 residues. CDR3 in DNA: TGTGCCAGCAGCTTCGAGATGGACACTGAAGCTTTCTTT. Protein product: CASSFEMDTEAFF.

This clonotype was seen a handful of times. The CDR3 bases are TGCAGCGTTGACCACGGGGGTGCCTACAATGAGCAGTTCTTC. It is translated as CSVDHGGAYNEQFF. The chain carries TRBV29-1 and TRBJ2-1, with a tentative D call TRBD2 (6 bases). The CDR3 loop spans 14 amino acids. The germline V and J ends were trimmed by 3 bases and 2 bases, with 11 bases remaining between them. The germline V gene has CDR1 SQVTM and CDR2 ANQGSEA.

The table lists this clonotype with a few counts. The CDR3 DNA reads TGTGCCAGCAGCCCCGTCTCGGGGTCTGGAGTCTCCTACGAGCAGTACTTC. Translated: CASSPVSGSGVSYEQYF. The chain combines TRBV7-9 with TRBJ2-7, with D possibly being TRBD2 (5 bases). Trimming took 5 bases from V and 0 from J, leaving 20 bases between them. Germline CDR1 SEHNR, CDR2 FQNEAQ (reference sequence). CDR3 length: 17 amino acids.

The rearrangement links TRBV6-5 to TRBJ2-7; D may be TRBD1 or TRBD2 (6 bases each). With 6 bases removed from V and 1 base from J, the gap between germline ends came to 19 bases. The CDR3 is 16 amino acids. CDR1 and CDR2 from the germline V gene are MNHEY and SVGAGI. The CDR3, as DNA: TGTGCCAGCAGCCGAATGGGGGGCGGGATATCCTACGAGCAGTACTTC. This sequence encodes CASSRMGGGISYEQYF.

As to this clonotype: The junction departs from the called germline gene at one end, perhaps through a read error. The gene calls are TRBV9 and TRBJ1-2, with 8 bases fitting TRBD1. Germline CDR1 reads SGDLS; CDR2 reads YYNGEE. This CDR3 has 13 amino acids. The CDR3: CACRETGANGYTF. CDR3 bases: TGTGCCTGCAGAGAGACAGGGGCAAACGGCTACACCTTC.

V usage is TRBV24-1 and J usage is TRBJ2-2; a possible D gene is TRBD1 (6 bases). The CDR3 contains 20 residues. Germline lookup yields CDR1 KGHDR and CDR2 SFDVKD. Between the trimmed V and J ends, which lost 0 bases and 1 base, there was a span of 20 bases. CDR3 residues: CATSDLRYAGDNRNTGELFF. Written as DNA, the CDR3 is TGTGCCACCAGTGATTTGAGGTATGCAGGGGATAACCGGAACACCGGGGAGCTGTTTTTT.

There are many counts of this clonotype. The rearrangement joins TRBV6-5 to TRBJ2-1; D gene uncertain. The CDR3 is 14 amino acids. Germline assignment: CDR1 MNHEY and CDR2 SVGAGI. Trimming left V 5 bases short and J 5 bases short, with 13 bases between. CDR3 DNA: TGTGCCAGCAGTCCCCTGAATAGAGACAATGAGCAGTTCTTC. This translates into CASSPLNRDNEQFF.

The genes are TRBV20-1 and TRBJ1-2, with 7 bases fitting TRBD1. Trimming removed 4 bases from V and 8 bases from J; junction bases left unmatched: 7. Germline values: CDR1 DFQATT, CDR2 SNEGSKA (reference sequence). The CDR3 consists of 12 residues. CDR3 DNA: TGCAGTGCTAAACAGGGGACGCGCGGCTACACCTTC. It specifies CSAKQGTRGYTF.

A remark on this clonotype: This sequence may be a read error, since a much larger clone differs from it by one base. V and J are TRBV6-6 and TRBJ2-7; 7 bases align to TRBD1. Germline lookup yields CDR1 MNHNY and CDR2 SVGAGI (reference sequence). The CDR3 totals 15 residues. J lost 3 bases, V lost 4 bases, and 9 bases had no gene match. The CDR3 DNA follows: TGTGCCAGCAGTTCCCCCGACAGGGAGTTCTACGAGCAGTACTTC. Amino acid sequence: CASSSPDREFYEQYF.

This clonotype has at least ten counts. This chain uses TRBV4-1 with TRBJ2-1; 9 bases line up with TRBD2. Germline V gives CDR1 MGHRA, CDR2 YSYEKL. The ends lost 2 bases at V and 2 bases at J; junction bases unmatched: 4. CDR3 size: 16 residues. Here the CDR3 reads CASSQSPSGTYNEQFF. CDR3 in DNA: TGCGCCAGCAGCCAATCCCCTAGCGGGACCTACAATGAGCAGTTCTTC.

This clonotype was counted a few times. The rearrangement uses TRBV12-3 or TRBV12-4 and TRBJ2-1; a weak D match, TRBD2 (5 bases). CDR3 length: 14 amino acids. The ends were cut back, 8 bases at V and 2 bases at J, with 13 bases in the middle. CDR3 sequence: CASGPGSPYNEQFF. The CDR3 DNA is TGTGCCAGCGGTCCGGGAAGCCCCTACAATGAGCAGTTCTTC.

The V gene is TRBV20-1, the J gene TRBJ1-2; TRBD1 agrees at 8 bases. V was pared by 2 bases and J by 8 bases, with 10 bases of the junction left unmatched. The CDR3 sequence is 14 residues long. CDR1 is DFQATT and CDR2 is SNEGSKA in the germline V gene (reference sequence). This CDR3 reads CSARHPDRGGGYTF. CDR3 DNA: TGCAGTGCTAGACACCCTGACAGGGGTGGGGGCTACACCTTC.

The chain links TRBV20-1 to TRBJ2-5; weak D call: TRBD2 (6 bases). Germline V gene lookup returns CDR1 DFQATT and CDR2 SNEGSKA (reference sequence). V was shortened by 0 bases and J by 2 bases, with 22 bases between the two germline ends. The CDR3 is 18 residues long. The CDR3: CSARDLVLAGMRQETQYF. The DNA of the CDR3 is TGCAGTGCTAGAGATCTGGTCTTGGCGGGAATGAGGCAAGAGACCCAGTACTTC.

The chain couples TRBV5-1 to TRBJ2-4; D is possibly TRBD1 (5 bases). CDR1 SGHRS and CDR2 YFSETQ come from the germline V gene. Trimming took 0 bases from V and 2 from J, leaving 15 bases between them. There are 17 residues in the CDR3. The CDR3 DNA is TGCGCCAGCAGCTTGGCCGGTTACAGGTCCCCCAAAAACATTCAGTACTTC. Protein sequence: CASSLAGYRSPKNIQYF.